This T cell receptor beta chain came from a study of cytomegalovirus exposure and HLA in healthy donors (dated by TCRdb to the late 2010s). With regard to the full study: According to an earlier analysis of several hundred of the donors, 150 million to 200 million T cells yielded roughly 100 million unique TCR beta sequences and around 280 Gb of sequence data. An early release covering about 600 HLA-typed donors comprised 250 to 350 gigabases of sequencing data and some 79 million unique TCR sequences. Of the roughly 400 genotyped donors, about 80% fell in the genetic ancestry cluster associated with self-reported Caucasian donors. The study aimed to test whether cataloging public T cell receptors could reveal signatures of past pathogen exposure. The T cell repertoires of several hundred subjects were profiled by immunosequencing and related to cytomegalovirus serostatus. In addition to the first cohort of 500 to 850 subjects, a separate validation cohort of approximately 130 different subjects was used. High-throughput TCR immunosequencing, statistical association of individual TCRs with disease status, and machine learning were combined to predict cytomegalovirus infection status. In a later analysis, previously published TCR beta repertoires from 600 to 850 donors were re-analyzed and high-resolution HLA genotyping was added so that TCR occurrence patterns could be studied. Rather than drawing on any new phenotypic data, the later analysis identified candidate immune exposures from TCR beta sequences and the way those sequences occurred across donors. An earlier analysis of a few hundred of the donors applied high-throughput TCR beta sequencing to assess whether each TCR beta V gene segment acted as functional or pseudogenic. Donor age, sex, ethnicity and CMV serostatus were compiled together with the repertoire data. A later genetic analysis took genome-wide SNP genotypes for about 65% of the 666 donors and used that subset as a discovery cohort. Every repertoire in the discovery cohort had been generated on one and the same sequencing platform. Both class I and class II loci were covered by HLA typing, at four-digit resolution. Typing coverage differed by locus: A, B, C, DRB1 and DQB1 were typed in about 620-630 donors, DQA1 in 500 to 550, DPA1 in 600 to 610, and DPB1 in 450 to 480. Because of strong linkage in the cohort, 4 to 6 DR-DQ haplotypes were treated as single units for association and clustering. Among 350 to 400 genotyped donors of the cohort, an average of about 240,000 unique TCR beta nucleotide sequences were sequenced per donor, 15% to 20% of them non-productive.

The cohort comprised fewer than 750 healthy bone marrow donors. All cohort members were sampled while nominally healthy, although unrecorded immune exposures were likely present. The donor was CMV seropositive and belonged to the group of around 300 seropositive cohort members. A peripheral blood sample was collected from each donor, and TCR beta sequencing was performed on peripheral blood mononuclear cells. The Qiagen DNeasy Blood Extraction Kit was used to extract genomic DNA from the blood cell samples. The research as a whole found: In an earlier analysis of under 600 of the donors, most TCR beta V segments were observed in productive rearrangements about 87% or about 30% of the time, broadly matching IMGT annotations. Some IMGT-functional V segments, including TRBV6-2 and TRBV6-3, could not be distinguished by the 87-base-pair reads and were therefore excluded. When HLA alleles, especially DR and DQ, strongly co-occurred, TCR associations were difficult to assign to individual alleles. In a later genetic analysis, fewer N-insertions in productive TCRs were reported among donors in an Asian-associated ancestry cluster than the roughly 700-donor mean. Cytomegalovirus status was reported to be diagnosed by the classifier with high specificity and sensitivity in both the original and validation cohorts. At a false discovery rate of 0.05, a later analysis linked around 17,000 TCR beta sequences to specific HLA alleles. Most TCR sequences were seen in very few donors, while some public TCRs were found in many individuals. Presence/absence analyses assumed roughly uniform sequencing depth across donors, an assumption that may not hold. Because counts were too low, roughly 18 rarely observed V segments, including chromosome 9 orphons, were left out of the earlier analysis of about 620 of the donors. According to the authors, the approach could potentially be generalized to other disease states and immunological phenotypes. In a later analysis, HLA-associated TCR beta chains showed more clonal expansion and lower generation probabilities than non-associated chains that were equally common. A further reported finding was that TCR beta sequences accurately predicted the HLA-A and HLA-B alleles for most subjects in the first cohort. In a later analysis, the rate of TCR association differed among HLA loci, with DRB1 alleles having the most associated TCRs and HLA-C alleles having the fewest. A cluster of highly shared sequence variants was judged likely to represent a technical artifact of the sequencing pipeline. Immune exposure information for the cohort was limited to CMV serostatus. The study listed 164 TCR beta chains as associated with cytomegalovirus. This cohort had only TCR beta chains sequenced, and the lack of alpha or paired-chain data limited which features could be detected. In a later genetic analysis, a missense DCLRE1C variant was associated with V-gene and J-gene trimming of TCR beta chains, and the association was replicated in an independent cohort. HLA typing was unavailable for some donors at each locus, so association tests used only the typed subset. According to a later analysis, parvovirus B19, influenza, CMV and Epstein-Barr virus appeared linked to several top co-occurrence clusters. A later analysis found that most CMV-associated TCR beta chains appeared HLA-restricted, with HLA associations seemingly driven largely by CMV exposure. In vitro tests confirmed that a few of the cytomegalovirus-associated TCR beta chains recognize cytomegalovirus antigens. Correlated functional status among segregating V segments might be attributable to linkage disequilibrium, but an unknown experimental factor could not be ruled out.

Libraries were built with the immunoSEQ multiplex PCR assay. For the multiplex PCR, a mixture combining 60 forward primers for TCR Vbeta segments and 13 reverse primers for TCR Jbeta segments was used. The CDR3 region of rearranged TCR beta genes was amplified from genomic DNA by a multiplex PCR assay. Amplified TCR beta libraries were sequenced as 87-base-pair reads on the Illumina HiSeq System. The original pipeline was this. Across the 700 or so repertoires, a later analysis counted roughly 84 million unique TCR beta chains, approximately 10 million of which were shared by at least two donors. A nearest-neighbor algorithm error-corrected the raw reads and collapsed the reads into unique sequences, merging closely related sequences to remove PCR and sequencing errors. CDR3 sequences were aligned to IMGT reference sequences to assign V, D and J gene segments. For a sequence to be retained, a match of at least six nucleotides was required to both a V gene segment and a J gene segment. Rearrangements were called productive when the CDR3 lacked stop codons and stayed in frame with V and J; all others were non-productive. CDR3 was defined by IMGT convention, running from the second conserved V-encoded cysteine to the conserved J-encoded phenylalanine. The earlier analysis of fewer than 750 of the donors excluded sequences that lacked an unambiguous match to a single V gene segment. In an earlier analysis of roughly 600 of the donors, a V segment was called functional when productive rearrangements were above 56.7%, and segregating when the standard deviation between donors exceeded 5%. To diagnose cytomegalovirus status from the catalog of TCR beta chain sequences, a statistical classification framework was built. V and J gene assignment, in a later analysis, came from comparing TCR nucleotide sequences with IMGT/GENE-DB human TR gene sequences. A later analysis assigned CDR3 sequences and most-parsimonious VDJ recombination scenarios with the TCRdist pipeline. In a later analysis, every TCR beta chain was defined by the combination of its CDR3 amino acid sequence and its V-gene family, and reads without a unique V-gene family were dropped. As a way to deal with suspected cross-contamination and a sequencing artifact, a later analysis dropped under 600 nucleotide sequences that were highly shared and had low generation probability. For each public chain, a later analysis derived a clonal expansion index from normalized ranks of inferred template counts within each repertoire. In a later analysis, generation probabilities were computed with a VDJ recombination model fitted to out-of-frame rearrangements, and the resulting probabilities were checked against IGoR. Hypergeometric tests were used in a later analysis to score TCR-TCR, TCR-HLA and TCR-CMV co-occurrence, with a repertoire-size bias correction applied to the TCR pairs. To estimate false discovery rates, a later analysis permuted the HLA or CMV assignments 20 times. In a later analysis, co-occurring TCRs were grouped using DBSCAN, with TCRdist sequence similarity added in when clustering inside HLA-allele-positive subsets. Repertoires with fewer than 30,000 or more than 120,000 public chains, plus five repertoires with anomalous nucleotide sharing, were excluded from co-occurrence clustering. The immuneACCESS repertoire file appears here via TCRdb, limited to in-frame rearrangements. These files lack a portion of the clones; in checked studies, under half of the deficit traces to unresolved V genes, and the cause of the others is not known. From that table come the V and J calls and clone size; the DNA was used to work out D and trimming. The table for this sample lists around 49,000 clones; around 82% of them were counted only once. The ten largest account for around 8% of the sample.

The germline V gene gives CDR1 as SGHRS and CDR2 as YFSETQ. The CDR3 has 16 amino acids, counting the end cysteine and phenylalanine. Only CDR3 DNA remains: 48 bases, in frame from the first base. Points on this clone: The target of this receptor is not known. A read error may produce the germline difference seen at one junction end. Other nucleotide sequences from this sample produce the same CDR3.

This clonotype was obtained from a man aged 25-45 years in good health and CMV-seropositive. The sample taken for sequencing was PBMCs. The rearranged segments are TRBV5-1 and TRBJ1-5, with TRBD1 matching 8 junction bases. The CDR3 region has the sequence CASSTGTGLGDQPQHF. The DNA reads TGTGCCAGCAGCACGGGGACAGGTTTGGGCGATCAGCCCCAGCATTTT.